The text below deals with one T cell receptor beta chain. Germline CDR1 reads MNHEY; CDR2 reads SMNVEV (reference sequence). This CDR3 spans 15 amino acids. V lost 2 bases and J 5 bases, leaving 15 bases between the germline ends. This entry is derived from a study of blood T cell repertoires in COVID-19. TCRdb's copy holds only in-frame clones and misses some; the assay was immunoSEQ multiplex PCR. The sample yields around 240,000 clones, about nine tenths seen once. The material sequenced was PBMCs or T cells enriched from blood (not recorded which). The V call is TRBV27, the J call TRBJ1-2; possible D gene TRBD1, 6 bases. The source is a man aged 50-59 years who had been exposed to COVID-19. This CDR3 reads CASSLLGRGLYGYTF. The CDR3 DNA follows: TGTGCCAGCAGTTTACTGGGCAGGGGTCTTTATGGCTACACCTTC.